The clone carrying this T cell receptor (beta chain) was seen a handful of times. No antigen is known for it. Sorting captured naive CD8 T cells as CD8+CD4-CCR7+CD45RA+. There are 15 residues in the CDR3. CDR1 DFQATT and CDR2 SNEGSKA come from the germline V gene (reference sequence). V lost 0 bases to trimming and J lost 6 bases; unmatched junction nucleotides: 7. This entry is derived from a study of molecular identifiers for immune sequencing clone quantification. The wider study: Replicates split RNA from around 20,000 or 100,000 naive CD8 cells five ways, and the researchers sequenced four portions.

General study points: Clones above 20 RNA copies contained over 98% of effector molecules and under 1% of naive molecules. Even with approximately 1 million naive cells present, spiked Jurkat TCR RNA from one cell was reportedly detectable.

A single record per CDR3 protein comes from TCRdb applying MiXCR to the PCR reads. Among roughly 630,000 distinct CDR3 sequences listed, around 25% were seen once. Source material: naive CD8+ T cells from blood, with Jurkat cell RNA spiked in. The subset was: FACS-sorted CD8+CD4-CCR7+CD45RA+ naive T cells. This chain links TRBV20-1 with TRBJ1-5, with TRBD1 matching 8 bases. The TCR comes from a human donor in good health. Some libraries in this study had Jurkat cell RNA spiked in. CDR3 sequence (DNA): TGCAGTGCTAGAGATTGGCAGGGGGCAAGTCAGCCCCAGCATTTT. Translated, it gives CSARDWQGASQPQHF.